The 4 T cell receptor beta chains reported below all come from one sample, sequenced in a study of T cells in Graves' hyperthyroidism and ophthalmopathy. Amplified TCR beta CDR3 regions derived from RNA transcripts. Initially, a first-round RT-PCR of the TCR CDR3 employed the HTBI primer set. TCRdb recomputed calls from the multiplex PCR reads with MiXCR, one row per CDR3 protein. The sample consists of a few hundred thousand distinct CDR3 sequences, 18% of them appearing once. The sequenced material came from blood. These receptors all come from a man aged 40-49 years with Graves' hyperthyroidism.

This clonotype was recorded many times. This rearrangement joins TRBV7-9 to TRBJ2-1, with D hard to call. The V end lost 0 bases, the J end lost 4 bases, and 10 bases lay between the germline ends. This CDR3 spans 15 amino acids. Germline-derived CDR1 and CDR2 are SEHNR and FQNEAQ (reference sequence). The CDR3 nucleotides are TGTGCCAGCAGCTTAGCTATTATCGGGTACAATGAGCAGTTCTTC. Its translation is CASSLAIIGYNEQFF. Drawing the rest from reference TRBV7-9 and TRBJ2-1, the complete variable domain is DTGVSQNPRHKITKRGQNVTFRCDPISEHNRLYWYRQTLGQGPEFLTYFQNEAQLEKSRLLSDRFSAERPKGSFSTLEIQRTEQGDSAMYLCASSLAIIGYNEQFFGPGTRLTVL.

Points on this clonotype: Just one base apart from a much larger clone, this may be a read error. In nucleotides, the CDR3 is TGTGCCAGCAGCTCGGGACAGGGAATCCACGAGCAGTACTTC. This encodes CASSSGQGIHEQYF. This chain connects TRBV5-5 to TRBJ2-7; 9 bases fit TRBD1. This CDR3 has 14 amino acids. V was clipped by 3 bases and J by 5 bases; unmatched bases: 6. CDR1 is SGHKS and CDR2 is YYEKEE in the germline V gene (reference sequence).

In regard to this clonotype: This may arise from a read error, as a much more abundant clone is one base away. The missing conserved phenylalanine or tryptophan at the end of this CDR3 makes a read error likely. V and J are TRBV6-5 and TRBJ1-2; D might be TRBD1 (6 bases). This CDR3 has 13 residues. Trimming removed 2 bases from V and 5 bases from J, with 9 bases in between. Germline values: CDR1 MNHEY, CDR2 SVGAGI. In DNA form, the CDR3 reads TGTGCCAGCAGTTACGGGGGCAGATATGGCTACACCTCC. This translates into CASSYGGRYGYTS.

The chain is built from TRBV19 and TRBJ2-3; D is unresolved. The CDR3 runs 13 residues. The V gene lost 5 bases and the J gene lost 2 bases, with 8 bases spanning the gap. CDR1 LNHDA and CDR2 SQIVND come from the germline V gene (reference sequence). The CDR3 coding sequence is TGTGCCAGTAGTCCCTGGGACACAGATACGCAGTATTTT. This gives the protein CASSPWDTDTQYF.